What follows describes a single T cell receptor (beta chain). Its antigen is currently unknown. Sample time point: pretreatment peripheral blood. Each patient's cancer was a locally advanced or metastatic urothelial carcinoma. The sample comes from a study of PD-L1 blockade in urothelial cancer. The overall study: Atezolizumab, begun by patients in about 2014, was given at 1,200 mg intravenously every 3 weeks. The median T cell count in blood samples was 141,255. Findings and limits, study-wide: Below-median TCR clonality that was measured in pretreatment blood predicted better survival.

Per the germline V gene, CDR1 is SGHVS and CDR2 is FNYEAQ. CDR3 length: 15 amino acids. Deletions cut 5 bases from V and 7 bases from J, with 17 bases between. The repertoire was sequenced with immunoSEQ multiplex PCR; TCRdb's copy has only in-frame clones and lacks some. The repertoire holds approximately 70,000 clones, about four fifths seen once, with over 8.5% in the top ten. The gene calls are TRBV7-6 and TRBJ2-2, with a weak D call TRBD2 (7 bases). This clonotype was obtained from a woman between 70 and 85 years old with urothelial cancer. The material was PBMCs, obtained around atezolizumab (anti-PD-L1) treatment. The CDR3 coding sequence is TGTGCCAGCAGCACTTACGGGGGGCCGATCGGGGAGCTGTTTTTT. It yields the protein CASSTYGGPIGELFF. The entire variable domain, with the rest obtained from reference TRBV7-6 and TRBJ2-2, is as follows: GAGVSQSPRYKVTKRGQDVALRCDPISGHVSLYWYRQALGQGPEFLTYFNYEAQQDKSGLPNDRFSAERPEGSISTLTIQRTEQRDSAMYRCASSTYGGPIGELFFGEGSRLTVL.